A selection of T cell receptor beta chains follows, all from one sample in a study of T-cell reconstitution after alpha-beta-depleted transplantation in children. TCRdb recomputed calls from the PCR reads with MiXCR, one row per CDR3 protein. The data hold nearly 250,000 distinct CDR3 sequences, with around 8% observed a single time. The sample consisted of PBMCs, mostly from graft donor cells, taken 180 days after TCRalphabeta/CD19-depleted stem cell transplant. These receptors were obtained from a male patient younger than 18 who had a stem cell transplant for acute lymphoblastic leukemia, so the T cells may come from the graft donor. The CDR3 runs from the conserved cysteine through the conserved F or W. Each record gives: V gene, clone size, J gene, D gene, CDR3 protein, CDR3 DNA. A D gene is named only where the DNA matches it firmly. Expanded clones are given a class, and other clones once, few, many or no size at all.

>TRBV12-3/TRBV12-4|many|TRBJ1-1|.
CASTQGGGTEAFF
TGTGCCAGCACCCAGGGTGGGGGGACTGAAGCTTTCTTT
>TRBV23-1|many|TRBJ2-3|TRBD1
CASSRFFAVGQGDKDTQYF
TGCGCCAGCAGCCGCTTTTTTGCTGTGGGACAGGGGGATAAAGATACGCAGTATTTT
>TRBV9|many|TRBJ2-2|TRBD1
CASRRQGATGELFF
TGTGCCAGCAGGCGACAGGGGGCCACCGGGGAGCTGTTTTTT
>TRBV5-6|.|TRBJ2-3|.
CASSPGTSTSTDTQYF
TGTGCCAGCAGCCCCGGCACTAGCACCAGCACAGATACGCAGTATTTT
>TRBV6-2/TRBV6-3|many|TRBJ2-7|.
CASSPGGLYEQYF
TGTGCCAGCAGTCCCGGGGGGCTATACGAGCAGTACTTC
>TRBV29-1|many|TRBJ1-1|.
CSVEQGENTEAFF
TGCAGCGTTGAACAGGGCGAGAACACTGAAGCTTTCTTT
>TRBV25-1|many|TRBJ2-2|.
CASRNTGELFF
TGTGCCAGCAGAAACACCGGGGAGCTGTTTTTT
>TRBV6-5|many|TRBJ1-1|TRBD1
CASSYRRTGGTEAFF
TGTGCCAGCAGTTACCGTCGGACAGGGGGCACTGAAGCTTTCTTT
>TRBV27|many|TRBJ1-2|.
CASSSPGLPYGYTF
TGTGCCAGCAGTTCCCCGGGACTCCCATATGGCTACACCTTC
>TRBV5-1|many|TRBJ1-5|.
CAPMGFQDQPQHF
TGCGCCCCCATGGGGTTTCAGGATCAGCCCCAGCATTTT
>TRBV12-3/TRBV12-4|many|TRBJ2-5|TRBD1
CASSPIQGAAETQYF
TGTGCCAGCAGTCCTATACAGGGGGCGGCGGAGACCCAGTACTTC
>TRBV12-3/TRBV12-4|many|TRBJ2-1|.
CASSLERISSYNEQFF
TGTGCCAGCAGTTTGGAGCGGATTAGCTCCTACAATGAGCAGTTCTTC
>TRBV25-1|many|TRBJ2-2|TRBD1
CASMKGAGVTNTGELFF
TGTGCCAGCATGAAGGGGGCAGGGGTTACAAACACCGGGGAGCTGTTTTTT
>TRBV12-3/TRBV12-4|many|TRBJ2-7|.
CASSLSRGQFSYEQYF
TGTGCCAGCAGCTTGTCCCGGGGCCAATTCTCCTACGAGCAGTACTTC
>TRBV2|few|TRBJ2-7|TRBD2
CASSKWLAGGSFYEQYF
TGTGCCAGCTCTAAGTGGCTAGCGGGAGGGTCCTTCTACGAGCAGTACTTC
>TRBV15|many|TRBJ2-1|TRBD1
CATSRDLTGGGNEQFF
TGTGCCACCAGCAGAGACCTGACAGGGGGCGGGAATGAGCAGTTCTTC
>TRBV6-2/TRBV6-3|many|TRBJ2-2|.
CASSYRGIFTGELFF
TGTGCCAGCAGTTACCGAGGGATTTTCACCGGGGAGCTGTTTTTT
>TRBV28|.|TRBJ1-4|TRBD1
CASSLLDRVATNEKLFF
TGTGCCAGCAGTTTACTGGACAGGGTGGCAACTAATGAAAAACTGTTTTTT
>TRBV19|few|TRBJ2-1|TRBD2
CASSRTSGEPYNEQFF
TGTGCCAGTAGTAGAACTAGCGGGGAACCCTACAATGAGCAGTTCTTC
>TRBV5-1|many|TRBJ2-7|.
CASSSQTYEQYF
TGCGCCAGCAGTTCGCAGACCTACGAGCAGTACTTC
>TRBV3-1|.|TRBJ2-1|.
CATCPGPAVWTDDNEQFF
TGTGCCACCTGCCCCGGTCCCGCCGTCTGGACAGACGACAATGAGCAGTTCTTC
>TRBV11-2|many|TRBJ2-1|.
CASSSPGVADEQFF
TGTGCCAGCAGCTCCCCGGGCGTGGCGGATGAGCAGTTCTTC
>TRBV20-1|many|TRBJ1-6|TRBD1
CSARGQGSPLHF
TGCAGTGCCAGGGGGCAGGGCTCACCCCTCCACTTT
>TRBV20-1|many|TRBJ2-7|.
CSALGADEQYF
TGCAGTGCCCTGGGGGCGGACGAGCAGTACTTC
>TRBV6-5|many|TRBJ2-7|TRBD1
CASSSKQGASYEQYF
TGTGCCAGCAGTTCAAAACAGGGGGCCTCCTACGAGCAGTACTTC
>TRBV12-3/TRBV12-4|many|TRBJ2-5|.
CASSLSEGTQYF
TGTGCCAGCAGTTTATCAGAGGGGACCCAGTACTTC
>TRBV20-1|many|TRBJ2-1|TRBD2
CSARTSGAYNEQFF
TGCAGTGCCAGGACTAGCGGCGCCTACAATGAGCAGTTCTTC
>TRBV29-1|many|TRBJ2-7|TRBD1
CSVVRQGGYEQYF
TGCAGCGTTGTCCGACAGGGCGGCTACGAGCAGTACTTC
>TRBV19|many|TRBJ2-1|TRBD2
CASSIEIAGGHEQFF
TGTGCCAGTAGTATCGAGATAGCGGGAGGCCATGAGCAGTTCTTC
>TRBV9|many|TRBJ1-3|.
CASSVVGNSGNTIYF
TGTGCCAGCAGCGTAGTCGGAAACTCTGGAAACACCATATATTTT
>TRBV5-1|few|TRBJ1-1|.
CASSIRDGNTEAFF
TGCGCCAGCAGCATAAGGGACGGGAACACTGAAGCTTTCTTT
>TRBV7-9|many|TRBJ2-1|TRBD2
CAALAGASYNEQFF
TGTGCCGCACTAGCGGGGGCCTCCTACAATGAGCAGTTCTTC
>TRBV7-2|many|TRBJ2-5|.
CASSPPPKPTTVRETQYF
TGTGCCAGCAGCCCCCCCCCAAAGCCGACGACAGTTAGGGAGACCCAGTACTTC
>TRBV18|many|TRBJ2-5|TRBD2
CASSLTGLALGETQYF
TGTGCCAGCTCACTTACCGGACTAGCGTTGGGAGAGACCCAGTACTTC
>TRBV24-1|many|TRBJ2-2|TRBD1
CATSDLYQGAAGELFF
TGTGCCACCAGTGATTTGTACCAGGGGGCTGCCGGGGAGCTGTTTTTT
>TRBV4-2|many|TRBJ1-5|TRBD1
CASSQVVRDRVYQPQHF
TGTGCCAGCAGCCAAGTTGTCCGGGACAGGGTTTATCAGCCCCAGCATTTT
>TRBV20-1|many|TRBJ2-5|TRBD2
CSARVGLAGVGNF
TGCAGTGCTAGAGTAGGACTAGCGGGAGTCGGCAACTTC
>TRBV25-1|many|TRBJ1-6|TRBD1
CASSDPNRGSSPLHF
TGTGCCAGCAGTGATCCTAACAGGGGAAGTTCACCCCTCCACTTT
>TRBV20-1|.|TRBJ2-7|.
CSTTDAQFYEQYF
TGCAGCACCACGGACGCACAGTTCTACGAGCAGTACTTC
>TRBV7-2|many|TRBJ2-7|TRBD2
CASSFLAANSYEQYF
TGTGCCAGCAGCTTTCTAGCGGCCAACTCCTACGAGCAGTACTTC
>TRBV20-1|many|TRBJ2-1|.
CSARPGRIYNEQFF
TGCAGTGCTAGGCCCGGTCGAATTTACAATGAGCAGTTCTTC
>TRBV11-2|many|TRBJ2-2|TRBD1
CASRQTGTGNTGELFF
TGTGCCAGCAGGCAAACCGGGACAGGGAACACCGGGGAGCTGTTTTTT
>TRBV21-1|many|TRBJ2-2|.
CASSKYPAGDQNTGELFF
TGTGCCAGCAGCAAATACCCGGCAGGGGATCAGAACACCGGGGAGCTGTTTTTT
>TRBV5-1|many|TRBJ1-5|.
CASSSGQPNQPQHF
TGCGCCAGCAGCTCAGGACAGCCCAATCAGCCCCAGCATTTT
>TRBV7-2|.|TRBJ2-2|TRBD1
CASSFTTGGATGELFF
TGTGCCAGCAGCTTCACCACAGGGGGCGCCACCGGGGAGCTGTTTTTT
>TRBV9|many|TRBJ2-5|TRBD2
CASSTGTSGTETQYF
TGTGCCAGCAGCACTGGGACTAGCGGGACTGAGACCCAGTACTTC
>TRBV19|.|TRBJ1-1|.
CASSIHVNTEAFF
TGTGCCAGTAGTATACATGTGAACACTGAAGCTTTCTTT
>TRBV6-5|many|TRBJ2-2|TRBD2
CASSYSALAGTNTGELFF
TGTGCCAGCAGTTACTCGGCGTTAGCGGGAACGAACACCGGGGAGCTGTTTTTT
>TRBV7-3|many|TRBJ2-2|TRBD2
CASSPLAGLRGELFF
TGTGCCAGCAGCCCCTTAGCGGGACTCCGCGGGGAGCTGTTTTTT
>TRBV28|many|TRBJ1-2|TRBD1
CASNDRGIYGYTF
TGTGCCAGCAACGACAGGGGGATCTATGGCTACACCTTC